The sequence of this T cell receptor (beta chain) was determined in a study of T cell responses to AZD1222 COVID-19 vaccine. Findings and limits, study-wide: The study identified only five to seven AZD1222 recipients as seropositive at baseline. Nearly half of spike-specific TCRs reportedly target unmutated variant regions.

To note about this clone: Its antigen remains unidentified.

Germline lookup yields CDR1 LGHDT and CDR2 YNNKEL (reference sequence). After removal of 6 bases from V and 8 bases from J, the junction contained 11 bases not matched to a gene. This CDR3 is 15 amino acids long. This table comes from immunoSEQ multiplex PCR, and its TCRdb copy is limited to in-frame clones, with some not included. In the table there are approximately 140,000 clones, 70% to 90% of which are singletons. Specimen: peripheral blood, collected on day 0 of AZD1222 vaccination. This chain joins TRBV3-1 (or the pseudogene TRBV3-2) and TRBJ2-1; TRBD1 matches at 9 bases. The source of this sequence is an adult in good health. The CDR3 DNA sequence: TGTGCCAGCAGACACCGGGACAGGGTTAGATATGAGCAGTTCTTC. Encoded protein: CASRHRDRVRYEQFF.